The TCR beta chain under discussion was sequenced for a study of T cell changes during pregnancy in multiple sclerosis. In germline, CDR1 is MNHEY, CDR2 SVGAGI. The V end was cut by 4 bases, the J end by 5 bases, with 11 bases between. The length of the CDR3 is 13 residues. The table came from immunoSEQ multiplex PCR; TCRdb's copy has only in-frame clones and leaves some out. Of 66,000 or so clones in the sample, roughly nine tenths were seen once. The chain couples TRBV6-5 to TRBJ1-2; tentatively, D is TRBD1 (5 bases). The sequence derives from a female donor with multiple sclerosis, enrolled in a pregnancy study. This specimen consisted of CD8+ T cells from peripheral blood mononuclear cells, obtained before pregnancy. The CDR3 here is CASSLGAGYGYTF. CDR3 coding DNA: TGTGCCAGCAGTTTAGGGGCAGGGTATGGCTACACCTTC.